This TCR beta chain was recorded in a study of T cell clonotyping in hematopoietic cell transplantation. Overall study findings and caveats: No sorting was done, leaving CD4 and CD8 contributions mixed. After transplant, recipient diversity fell while pathologically expanded clonotypes grew through day 180.

On this clone: The antigen remains undetermined.

Time point indicated: recipient sample about 28 days before transplant, after cytoreduction. Samples: about 28 days before transplant, then days 30, 100 and 180 after. Measured with immunoSEQ multiplex PCR; TCRdb has only the in-frame clones, and not every one. The data hold about 28,000 clones, with around 82% observed a single time. Trimming at V came to 5 bases and at J to 5 bases, leaving 7 bases not matched to a gene. CDR3 length: 15 residues. The germline gives CDR1 MDHEN, CDR2 SYDVKM. Sequenced here: peripheral blood mononuclear cells, sampled before stem cell transplant. The clonotype originates from a man aged 40-49 years with acute myeloid leukemia. Some clones in this sample may be carry-over from other donors' samples. V and J are TRBV28 and TRBJ2-5; 11 nucleotides agree with TRBD2. CDR3 loop: CASSGGSGGAETQYF. CDR3 sequence (DNA): TGTGCCAGCAGTGGGGGTAGCGGGGGGGCGGAGACCCAGTACTTC. The full variable domain, its missing parts supplied by reference TRBV28 and TRBJ2-5, is DVKVTQSSRYLVKRTGEKVFLECVQDMDHENMFWYRQDPGLGLRLIYFSYDVKMKEKGDIPEGYSVSREKKERFSLILESASTNQTSMYLCASSGGSGGAETQYFGPGTRLLVL.